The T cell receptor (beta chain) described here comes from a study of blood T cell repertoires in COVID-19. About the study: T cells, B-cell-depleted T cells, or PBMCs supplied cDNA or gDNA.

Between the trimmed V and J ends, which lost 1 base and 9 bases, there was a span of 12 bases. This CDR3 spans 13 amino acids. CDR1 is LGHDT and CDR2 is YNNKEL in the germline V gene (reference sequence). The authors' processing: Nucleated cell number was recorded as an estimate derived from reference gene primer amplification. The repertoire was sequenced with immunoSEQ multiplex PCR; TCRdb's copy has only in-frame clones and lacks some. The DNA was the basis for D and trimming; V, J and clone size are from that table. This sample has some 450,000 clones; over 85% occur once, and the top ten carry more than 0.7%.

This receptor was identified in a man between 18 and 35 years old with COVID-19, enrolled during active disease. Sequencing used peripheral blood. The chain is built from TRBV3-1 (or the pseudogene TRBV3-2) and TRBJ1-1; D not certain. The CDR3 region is CASSQASTKQAFF. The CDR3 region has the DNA TGTGCCAGCAGCCAAGCTTCTACCAAACAAGCTTTCTTT.